This note documents a single T cell receptor beta chain sequence. Its antigen is currently unknown. These data belong to a study of molecular identifiers for immune sequencing clone quantification. General study points: Under 1% of molecules in naive cells, but over 99% of effector molecules, belonged to clones above 20 RNA copies.

Using its own MiXCR run on the PCR reads, TCRdb lists one record per CDR3 protein. Found here are 85,000 to 100,000 distinct CDR3 sequences, roughly a quarter of them singletons; the top ten hold roughly 1%. V dropped 0 bases and J dropped 5; count of bases not matched to a gene: 1. The CDR3 runs to 14 residues. The chain couples TRBV12-3 or TRBV12-4 to TRBJ2-1; 7 nucleotides line up with TRBD2. The sequence was obtained from a human donor in good health. Some libraries in this study had Jurkat cell RNA spiked in. Sequenced material: naive CD8+ T cells from blood, with Jurkat cell RNA spiked in. The subset was: FACS-sorted CD8+CD4-CCR7+CD45RA+ naive T cells. The CDR3 spells CASSLAGGDNEQFF. DNA of the CDR3: TGTGCCAGCAGTTTAGCGGGGGGGGACAATGAGCAGTTCTTC.